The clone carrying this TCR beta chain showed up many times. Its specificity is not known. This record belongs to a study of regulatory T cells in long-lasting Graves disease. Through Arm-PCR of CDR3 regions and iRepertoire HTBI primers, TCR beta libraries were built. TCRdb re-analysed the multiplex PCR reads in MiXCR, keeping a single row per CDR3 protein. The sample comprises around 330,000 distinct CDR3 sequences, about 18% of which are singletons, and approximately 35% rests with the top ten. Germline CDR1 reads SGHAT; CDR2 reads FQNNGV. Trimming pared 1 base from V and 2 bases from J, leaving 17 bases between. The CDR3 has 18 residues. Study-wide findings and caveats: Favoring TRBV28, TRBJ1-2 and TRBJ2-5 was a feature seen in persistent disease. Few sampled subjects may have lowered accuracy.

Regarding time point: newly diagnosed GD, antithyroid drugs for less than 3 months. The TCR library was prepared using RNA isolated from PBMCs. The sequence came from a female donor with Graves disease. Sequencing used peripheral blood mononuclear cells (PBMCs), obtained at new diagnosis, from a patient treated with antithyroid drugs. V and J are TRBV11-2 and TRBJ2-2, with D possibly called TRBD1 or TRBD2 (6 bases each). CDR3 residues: CASSLVLPGGGNTGELFF. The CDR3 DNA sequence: TGTGCCAGCAGCTTAGTCCTCCCAGGAGGGGGTAACACCGGGGAGCTGTTTTTT.